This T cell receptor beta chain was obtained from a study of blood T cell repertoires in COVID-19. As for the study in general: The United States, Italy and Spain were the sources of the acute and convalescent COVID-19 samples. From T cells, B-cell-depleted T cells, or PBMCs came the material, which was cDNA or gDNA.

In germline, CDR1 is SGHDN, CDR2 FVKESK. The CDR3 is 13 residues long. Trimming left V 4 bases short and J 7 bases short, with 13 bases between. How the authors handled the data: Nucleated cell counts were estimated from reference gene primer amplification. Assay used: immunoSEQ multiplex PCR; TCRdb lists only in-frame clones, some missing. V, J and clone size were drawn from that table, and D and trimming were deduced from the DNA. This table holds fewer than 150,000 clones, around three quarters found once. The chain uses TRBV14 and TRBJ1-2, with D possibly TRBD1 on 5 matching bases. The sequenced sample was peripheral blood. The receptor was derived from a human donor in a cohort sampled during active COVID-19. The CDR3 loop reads CASSLAQGSGYTF. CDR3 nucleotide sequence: TGTGCCAGCAGCCTCGCGCAGGGCTCTGGCTACACCTTC.